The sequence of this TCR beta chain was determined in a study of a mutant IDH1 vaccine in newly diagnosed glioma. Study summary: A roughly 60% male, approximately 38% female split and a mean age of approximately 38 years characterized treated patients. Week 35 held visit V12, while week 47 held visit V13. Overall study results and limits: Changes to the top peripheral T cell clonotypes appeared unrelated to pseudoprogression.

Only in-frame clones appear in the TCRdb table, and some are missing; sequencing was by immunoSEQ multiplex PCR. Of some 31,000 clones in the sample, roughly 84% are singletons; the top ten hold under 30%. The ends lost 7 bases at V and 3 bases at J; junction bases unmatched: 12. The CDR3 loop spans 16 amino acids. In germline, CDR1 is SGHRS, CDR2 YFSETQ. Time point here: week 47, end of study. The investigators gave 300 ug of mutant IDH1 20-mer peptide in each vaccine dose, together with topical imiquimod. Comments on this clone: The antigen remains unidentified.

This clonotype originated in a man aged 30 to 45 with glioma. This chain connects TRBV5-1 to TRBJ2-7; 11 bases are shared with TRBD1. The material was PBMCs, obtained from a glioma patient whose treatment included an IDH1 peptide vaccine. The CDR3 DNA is TGCGCCAGCGAACCACGCCCGGGGACAGGGGGCTACGAGCAGTACTTC. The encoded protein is CASEPRPGTGGYEQYF. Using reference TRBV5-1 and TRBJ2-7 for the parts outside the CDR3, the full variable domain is KAGVTQTPRYLIKTRGQQVTLSCSPISGHRSVSWYQQTPGQGLQFLFEYFSETQRNKGNFPGRFSGRQFSNSRSEMNVSTLELGDSALYLCASEPRPGTGGYEQYFGPGTRLTVT.